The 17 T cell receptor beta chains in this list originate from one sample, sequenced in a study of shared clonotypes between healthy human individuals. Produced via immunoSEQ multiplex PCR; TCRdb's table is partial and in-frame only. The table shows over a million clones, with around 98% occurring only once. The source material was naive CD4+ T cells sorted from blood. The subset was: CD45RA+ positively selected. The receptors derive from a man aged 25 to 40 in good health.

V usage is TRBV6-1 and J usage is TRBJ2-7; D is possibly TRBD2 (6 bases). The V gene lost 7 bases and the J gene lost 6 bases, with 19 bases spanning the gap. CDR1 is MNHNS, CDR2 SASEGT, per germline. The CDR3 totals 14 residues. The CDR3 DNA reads TGTGCCAGCACGCTGCGGAGGGGCCCGGTCGAGCAGTACTTC. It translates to CASTLRRGPVEQYF.

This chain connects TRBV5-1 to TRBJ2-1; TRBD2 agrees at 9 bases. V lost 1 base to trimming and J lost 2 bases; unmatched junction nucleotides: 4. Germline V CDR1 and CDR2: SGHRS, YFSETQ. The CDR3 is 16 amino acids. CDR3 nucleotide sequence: TGCGCCAGCAGCTTGATGCTAGCGGGGACCTACAATGAGCAGTTCTTC. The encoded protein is CASSLMLAGTYNEQFF.

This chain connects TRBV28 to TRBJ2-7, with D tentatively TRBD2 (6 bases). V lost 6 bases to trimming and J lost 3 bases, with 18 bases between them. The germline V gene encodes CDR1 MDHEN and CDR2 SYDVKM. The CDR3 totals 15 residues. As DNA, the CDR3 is TGTGCCAGCAGCCCCTCCGGGAGACTAAACTACGAGCAGTACTTC. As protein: CASSPSGRLNYEQYF. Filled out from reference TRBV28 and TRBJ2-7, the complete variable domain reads DVKVTQSSRYLVKRTGEKVFLECVQDMDHENMFWYRQDPGLGLRLIYFSYDVKMKEKGDIPEGYSVSREKKERFSLILESASTNQTSMYLCASSPSGRLNYEQYFGPGTRLTVT.

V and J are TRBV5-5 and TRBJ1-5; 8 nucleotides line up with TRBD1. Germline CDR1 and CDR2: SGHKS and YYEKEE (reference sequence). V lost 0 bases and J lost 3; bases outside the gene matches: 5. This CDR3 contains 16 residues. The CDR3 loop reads CASSLAGRGPNQPQHF. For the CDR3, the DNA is TGTGCCAGCAGCTTGGCCGGCAGGGGGCCCAATCAGCCCCAGCATTTT.

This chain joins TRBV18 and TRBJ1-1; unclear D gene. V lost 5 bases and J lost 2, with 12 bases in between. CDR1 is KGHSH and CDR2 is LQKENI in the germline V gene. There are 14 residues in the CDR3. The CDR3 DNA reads TGTGCCAGCTCAGGTCCCCGGGGAAACACTGAAGCTTTCTTT. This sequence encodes CASSGPRGNTEAFF.

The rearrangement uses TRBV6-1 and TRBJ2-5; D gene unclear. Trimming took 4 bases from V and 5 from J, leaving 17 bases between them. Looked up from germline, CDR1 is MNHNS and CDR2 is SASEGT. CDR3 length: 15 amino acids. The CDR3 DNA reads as TGTGCCAGCAGTGGGGTACCACATGGCCGCGAGACCCAGTACTTC. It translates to CASSGVPHGRETQYF.

The CDR3 nucleotides read TGTGCCAGCAGCTTGTCGGAGGAGACCCAGTACTTC. It is translated as CASSLSEETQYF. J is TRBJ2-5 and V is TRBV5-4; D call uncertain. Trimming left V 1 base short and J 5 bases short, with 6 bases between. CDR1 is SGHNT, CDR2 YYREEE, per germline (reference sequence). CDR3 size: 12 residues.

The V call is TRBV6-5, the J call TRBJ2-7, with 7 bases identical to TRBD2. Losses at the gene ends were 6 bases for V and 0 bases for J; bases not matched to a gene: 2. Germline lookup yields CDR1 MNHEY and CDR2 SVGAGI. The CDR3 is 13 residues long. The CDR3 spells CASRGGSSYEQYF. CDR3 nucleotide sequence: TGTGCCAGCAGGGGCGGGAGCTCCTACGAGCAGTACTTC.

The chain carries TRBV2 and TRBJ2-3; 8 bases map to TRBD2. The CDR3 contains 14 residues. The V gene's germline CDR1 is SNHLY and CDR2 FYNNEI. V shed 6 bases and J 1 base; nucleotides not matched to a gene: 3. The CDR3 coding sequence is TGTGCCAGCAGAGATAGCGGGGGCACAGATACGCAGTATTTT. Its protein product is CASRDSGGTDTQYF.

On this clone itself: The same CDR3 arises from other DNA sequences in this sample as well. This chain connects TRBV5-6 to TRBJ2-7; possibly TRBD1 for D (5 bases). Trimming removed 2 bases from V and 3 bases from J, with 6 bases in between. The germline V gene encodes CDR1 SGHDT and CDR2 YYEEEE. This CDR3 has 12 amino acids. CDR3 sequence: CASSLGVYEQYF. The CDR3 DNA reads TGTGCCAGCAGCTTAGGGGTCTACGAGCAGTACTTC.

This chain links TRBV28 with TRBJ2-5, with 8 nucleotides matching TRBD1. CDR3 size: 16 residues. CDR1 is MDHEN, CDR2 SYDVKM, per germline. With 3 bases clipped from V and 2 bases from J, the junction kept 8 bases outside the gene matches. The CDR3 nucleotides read TGTGCCAGCAGTTTCCCCGTCCGGACAGGGCAAGAGACCCAGTACTTC. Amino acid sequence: CASSFPVRTGQETQYF.

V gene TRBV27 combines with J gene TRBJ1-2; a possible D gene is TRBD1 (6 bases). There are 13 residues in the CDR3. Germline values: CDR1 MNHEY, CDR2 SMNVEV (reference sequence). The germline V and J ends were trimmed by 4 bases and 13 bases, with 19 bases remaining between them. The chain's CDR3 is CASSSLGGPLRTF. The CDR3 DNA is TGTGCCAGCAGTTCCCTCGGGGGCCCACTGCGCACCTTC.

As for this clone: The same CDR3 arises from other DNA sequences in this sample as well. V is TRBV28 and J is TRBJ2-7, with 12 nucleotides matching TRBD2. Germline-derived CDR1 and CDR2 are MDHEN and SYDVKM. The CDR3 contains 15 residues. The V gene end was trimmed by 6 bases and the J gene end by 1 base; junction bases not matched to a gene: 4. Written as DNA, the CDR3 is TGTGCCAGCAGCACCGGACTAGCGGGGTCCTACGAGCAGTACTTC. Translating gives CASSTGLAGSYEQYF.

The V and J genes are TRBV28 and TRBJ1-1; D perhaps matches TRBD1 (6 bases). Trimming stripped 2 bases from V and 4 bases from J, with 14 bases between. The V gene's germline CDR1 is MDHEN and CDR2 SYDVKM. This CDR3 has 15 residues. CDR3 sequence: CASSLRQGMGTEAFF. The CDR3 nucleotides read TGTGCCAGCAGTTTAAGGCAGGGGATGGGCACTGAAGCTTTCTTT.

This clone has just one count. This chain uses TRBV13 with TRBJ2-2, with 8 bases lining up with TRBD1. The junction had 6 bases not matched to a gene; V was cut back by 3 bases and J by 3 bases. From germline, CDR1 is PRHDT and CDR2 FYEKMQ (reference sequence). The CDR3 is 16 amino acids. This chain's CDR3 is CASSFSGQAHTGELFF. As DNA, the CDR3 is TGTGCCAGCAGCTTCTCGGGACAGGCTCACACCGGGGAGCTGTTTTTT.

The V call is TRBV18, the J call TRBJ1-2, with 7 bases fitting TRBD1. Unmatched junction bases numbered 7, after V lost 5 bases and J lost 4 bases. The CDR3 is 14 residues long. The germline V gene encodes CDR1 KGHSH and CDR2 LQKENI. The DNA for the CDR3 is TGTGCCAGCTCAATGCTTGAGGGGGCCTATGGCTACACCTTC. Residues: CASSMLEGAYGYTF. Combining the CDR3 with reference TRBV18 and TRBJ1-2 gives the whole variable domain NAGVMQNPRHLVRRRGQEARLRCSPMKGHSHVYWYRQLPEEGLKFMVYLQKENIIDESGMPKERFSAEFPKEGPSILRIQQVVRGDSAAYFCASSMLEGAYGYTFGSGTRLTVV.

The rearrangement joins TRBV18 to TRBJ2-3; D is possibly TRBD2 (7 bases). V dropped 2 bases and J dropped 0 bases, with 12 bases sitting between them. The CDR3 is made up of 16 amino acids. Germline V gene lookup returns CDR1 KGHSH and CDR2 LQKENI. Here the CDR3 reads CASSPWGGISTDTQYF. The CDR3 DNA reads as TGTGCCAGCTCACCATGGGGGGGCATCAGCACAGATACGCAGTATTTT. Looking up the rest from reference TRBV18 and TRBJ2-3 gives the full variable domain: NAGVMQNPRHLVRRRGQEARLRCSPMKGHSHVYWYRQLPEEGLKFMVYLQKENIIDESGMPKERFSAEFPKEGPSILRIQQVVRGDSAAYFCASSPWGGISTDTQYFGPGTRLTVL.